This T cell receptor beta chain was sequenced for a study of blood T cell repertoires in COVID-19. Across the whole study: Sample material is recorded as cDNA or gDNA derived from T cells, B-cell-depleted T cells, or PBMCs.

Per germline, CDR1 SGHNT and CDR2 YYREEE (reference sequence). The CDR3 is 14 amino acids. The V segment lost 4 bases and the J segment 7 bases; nucleotides outside the gene matches: 7. The data were produced by immunoSEQ multiplex PCR, yet TCRdb's version contains in-frame clones alone and is incomplete. The sample lists roughly 80,000 clones; approximately 80% were seen once. The clonotype was recovered from a man in his 60s with active or convalescent COVID-19. The chain links TRBV5-4 to TRBJ2-3, with 9 bases fitting TRBD2. Sequenced material: peripheral blood. This CDR3 is CASSPGLAGNTQYF. The CDR3 nucleotides are TGTGCCAGCAGCCCCGGTCTAGCGGGGAATACGCAGTATTTT. Filled out from reference TRBV5-4 and TRBJ2-3, the complete variable domain reads ETGVTQSPTHLIKTRGQQVTLRCSSQSGHNTVSWYQQALGQGPQFIFQYYREEENGRGNFPPRFSGLQFPNYSSELNVNALELDDSALYLCASSPGLAGNTQYFGPGTRLTVL.